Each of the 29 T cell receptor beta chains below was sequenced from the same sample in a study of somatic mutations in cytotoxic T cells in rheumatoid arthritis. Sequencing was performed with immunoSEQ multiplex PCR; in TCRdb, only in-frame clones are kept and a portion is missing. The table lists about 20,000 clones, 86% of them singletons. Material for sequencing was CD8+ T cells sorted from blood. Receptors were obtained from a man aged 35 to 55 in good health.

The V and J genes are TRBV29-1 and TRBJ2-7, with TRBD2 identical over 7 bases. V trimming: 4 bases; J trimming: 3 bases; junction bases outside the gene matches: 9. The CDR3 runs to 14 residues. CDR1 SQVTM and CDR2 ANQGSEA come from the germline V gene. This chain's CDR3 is CSVVGRGTHYEQYF. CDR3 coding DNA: TGCAGCGTTGTTGGGCGGGGGACTCACTACGAGCAGTACTTC.

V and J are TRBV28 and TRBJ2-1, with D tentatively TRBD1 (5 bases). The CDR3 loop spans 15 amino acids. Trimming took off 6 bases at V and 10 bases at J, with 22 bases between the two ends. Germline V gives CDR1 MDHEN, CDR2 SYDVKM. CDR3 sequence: CASRPTGRPDREQFF. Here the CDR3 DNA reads TGTGCCAGCAGGCCGACGGGCCGACCCGACAGAGAGCAGTTCTTC. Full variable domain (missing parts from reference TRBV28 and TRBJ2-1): DVKVTQSSRYLVKRTGEKVFLECVQDMDHENMFWYRQDPGLGLRLIYFSYDVKMKEKGDIPEGYSVSREKKERFSLILESASTNQTSMYLCASRPTGRPDREQFFGPGTRLTVL.

The CDR3 region is CASSQYSSGSYEQYF. In DNA form, the CDR3 reads TGCGCCAGCAGCCAATACTCTAGCGGATCCTACGAGCAGTACTTC. V and J are TRBV4-3 and TRBJ2-7; 7 nucleotides align to TRBD2. Looked up from germline, CDR1 is LGHNA and CDR2 is YSLEER. This CDR3 region has 15 residues. The J segment lost 1 base and the V segment lost 2 bases, leaving 5 bases of the junction unmatched.

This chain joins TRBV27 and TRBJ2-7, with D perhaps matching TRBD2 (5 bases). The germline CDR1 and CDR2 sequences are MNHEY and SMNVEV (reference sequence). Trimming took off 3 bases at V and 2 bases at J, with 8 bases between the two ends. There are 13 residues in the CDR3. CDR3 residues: CASSFGLTYEQYF. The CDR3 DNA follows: TGTGCCAGCAGTTTCGGACTCACCTACGAGCAGTACTTC.

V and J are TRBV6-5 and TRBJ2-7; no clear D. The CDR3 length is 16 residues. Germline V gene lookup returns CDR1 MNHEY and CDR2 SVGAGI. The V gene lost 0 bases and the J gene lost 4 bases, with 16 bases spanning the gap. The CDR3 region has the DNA TGTGCCAGCAGTTACTCCCCTTCCGGAATGGGGTACGAGCAGTACTTC. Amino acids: CASSYSPSGMGYEQYF.

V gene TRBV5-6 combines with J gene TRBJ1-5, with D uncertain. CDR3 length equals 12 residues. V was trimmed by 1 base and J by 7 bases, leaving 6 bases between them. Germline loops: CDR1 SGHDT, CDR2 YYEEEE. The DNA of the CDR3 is TGTGCCAGCAGCTTGACGAGACAGCCCCAGCATTTT. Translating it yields CASSLTRQPQHF.

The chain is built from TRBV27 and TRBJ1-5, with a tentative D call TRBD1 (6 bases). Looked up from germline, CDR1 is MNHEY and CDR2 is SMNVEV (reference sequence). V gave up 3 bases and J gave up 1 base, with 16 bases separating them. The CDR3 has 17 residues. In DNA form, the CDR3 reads TGTGCCAGCAGTTTGGGAGGGGGGGCCTGGAGCAATCAGCCCCAGCATTTT. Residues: CASSLGGGAWSNQPQHF.

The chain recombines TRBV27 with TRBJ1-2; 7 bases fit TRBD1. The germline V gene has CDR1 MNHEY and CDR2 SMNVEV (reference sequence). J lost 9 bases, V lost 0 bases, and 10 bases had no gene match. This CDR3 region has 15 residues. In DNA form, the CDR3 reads TGTGCCAGCAGTTTATCGATTTGGACAGGCCAGAGCTACACCTTC. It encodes CASSLSIWTGQSYTF.

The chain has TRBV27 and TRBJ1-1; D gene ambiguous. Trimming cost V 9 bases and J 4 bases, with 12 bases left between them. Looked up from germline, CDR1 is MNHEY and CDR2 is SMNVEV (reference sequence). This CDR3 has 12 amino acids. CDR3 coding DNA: TGTGCCAGTTGGAGGTCTGGCACTGAAGCTTTCTTT. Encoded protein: CASWRSGTEAFF.

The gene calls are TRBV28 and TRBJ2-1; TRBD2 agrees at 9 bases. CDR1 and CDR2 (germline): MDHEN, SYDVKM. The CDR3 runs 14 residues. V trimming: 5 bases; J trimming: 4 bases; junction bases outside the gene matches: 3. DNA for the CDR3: TGTGCCAGCAGTCCTAGCGGGACATACAATGAGCAGTTCTTC. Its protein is CASSPSGTYNEQFF.

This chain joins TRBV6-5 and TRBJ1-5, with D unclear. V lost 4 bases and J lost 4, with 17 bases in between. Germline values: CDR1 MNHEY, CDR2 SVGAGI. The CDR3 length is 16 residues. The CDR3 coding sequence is TGTGCCAGCAGTTCACCCTGGGAGGAGGGAAATCAGCCCCAGCATTTT. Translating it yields CASSSPWEEGNQPQHF.

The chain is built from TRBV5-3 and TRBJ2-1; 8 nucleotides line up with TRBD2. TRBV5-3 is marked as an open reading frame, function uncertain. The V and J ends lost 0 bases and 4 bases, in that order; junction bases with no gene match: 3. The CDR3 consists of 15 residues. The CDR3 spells CARSLALAEYNEQFF. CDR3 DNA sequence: TGTGCCAGAAGCTTGGCACTAGCGGAGTACAATGAGCAGTTCTTC.

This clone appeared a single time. CDR3 sequence: CASSVQGSGNTIYF. The DNA for the CDR3 is TGTGCCAGCAGCGTTCAAGGCTCTGGAAACACCATATATTTT. V gene TRBV11-3 combines with J gene TRBJ1-3, with D unclear. Germline V gene data show CDR1 as SGHNT and CDR2 as YENEEA. V was pared by 5 bases and J by 0 bases, with 8 bases between. CDR3 length: 14 amino acids.

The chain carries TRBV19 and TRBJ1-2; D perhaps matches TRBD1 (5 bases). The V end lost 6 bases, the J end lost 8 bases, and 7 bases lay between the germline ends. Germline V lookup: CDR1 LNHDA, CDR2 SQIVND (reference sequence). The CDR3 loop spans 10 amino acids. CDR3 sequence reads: CASSQGGYTF. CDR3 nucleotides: TGTGCCAGTAGCCAGGGAGGCTACACCTTC. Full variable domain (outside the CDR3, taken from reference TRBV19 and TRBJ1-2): DGGITQSPKYLFRKEGQNVTLSCEQNLNHDAMYWYRQDPGQGLRLIYYSQIVNDFQKGDIAEGYSVSREKKESFPLTVTSAQKNPTAFYLCASSQGGYTFGSGTRLTVV.

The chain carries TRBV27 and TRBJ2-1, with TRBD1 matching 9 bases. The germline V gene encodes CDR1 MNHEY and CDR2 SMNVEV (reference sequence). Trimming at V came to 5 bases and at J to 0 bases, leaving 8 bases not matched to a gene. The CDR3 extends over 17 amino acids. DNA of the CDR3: TGTGCCAGCAGTGTAAAGACAGGGGGATACTCCTACAATGAGCAGTTCTTC. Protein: CASSVKTGGYSYNEQFF.

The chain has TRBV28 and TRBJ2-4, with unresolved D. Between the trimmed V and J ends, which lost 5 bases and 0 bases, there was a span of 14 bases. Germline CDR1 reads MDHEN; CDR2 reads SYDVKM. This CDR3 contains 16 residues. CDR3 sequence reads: CASSPLSVLAKNIQYF. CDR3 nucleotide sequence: TGTGCCAGCAGTCCTCTGTCGGTCCTAGCCAAAAACATTCAGTACTTC. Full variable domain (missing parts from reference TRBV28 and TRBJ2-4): DVKVTQSSRYLVKRTGEKVFLECVQDMDHENMFWYRQDPGLGLRLIYFSYDVKMKEKGDIPEGYSVSREKKERFSLILESASTNQTSMYLCASSPLSVLAKNIQYFGAGTRLSVL.

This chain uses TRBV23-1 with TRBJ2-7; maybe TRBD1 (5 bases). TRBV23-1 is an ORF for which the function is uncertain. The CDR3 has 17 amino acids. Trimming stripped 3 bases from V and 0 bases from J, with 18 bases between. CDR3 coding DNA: TGCGCCAGCAGTCACATCAGGGCAGGAGACGACTCCTACGAGCAGTACTTC. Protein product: CASSHIRAGDDSYEQYF.

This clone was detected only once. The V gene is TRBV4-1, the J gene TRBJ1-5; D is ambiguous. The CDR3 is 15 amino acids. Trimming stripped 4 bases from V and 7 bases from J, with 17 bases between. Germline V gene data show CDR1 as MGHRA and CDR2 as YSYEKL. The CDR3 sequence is CASSLRLSGGQPQHF. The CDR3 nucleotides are TGCGCCAGCAGCCTAAGGCTAAGCGGTGGACAGCCCCAGCATTTT.

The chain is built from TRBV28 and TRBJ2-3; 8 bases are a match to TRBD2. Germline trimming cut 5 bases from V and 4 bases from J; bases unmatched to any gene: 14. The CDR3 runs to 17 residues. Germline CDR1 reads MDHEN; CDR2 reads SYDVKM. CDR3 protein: CASSGDWAGGRSDTQYF. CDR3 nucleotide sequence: TGTGCCAGCAGTGGCGACTGGGCGGGAGGCAGGTCAGATACGCAGTATTTT. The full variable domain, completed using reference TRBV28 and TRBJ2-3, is DVKVTQSSRYLVKRTGEKVFLECVQDMDHENMFWYRQDPGLGLRLIYFSYDVKMKEKGDIPEGYSVSREKKERFSLILESASTNQTSMYLCASSGDWAGGRSDTQYFGPGTRLTVL.

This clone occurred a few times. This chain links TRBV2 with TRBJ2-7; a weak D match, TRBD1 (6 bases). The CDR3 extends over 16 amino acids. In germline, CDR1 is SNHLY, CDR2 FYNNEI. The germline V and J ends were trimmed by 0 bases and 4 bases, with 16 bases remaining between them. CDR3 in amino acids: CASSEARQAPWYEQYF. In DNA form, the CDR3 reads TGTGCCAGCAGTGAAGCGCGACAGGCCCCTTGGTACGAGCAGTACTTC.

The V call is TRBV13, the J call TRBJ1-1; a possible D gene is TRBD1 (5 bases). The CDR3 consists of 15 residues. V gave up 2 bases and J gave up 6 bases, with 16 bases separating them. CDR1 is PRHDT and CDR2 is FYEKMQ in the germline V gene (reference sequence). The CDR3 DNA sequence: TGTGCCAGCAGCTTACGGGCAGGGCCCTGGGCTGAAGCTTTCTTT. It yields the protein CASSLRAGPWAEAFF. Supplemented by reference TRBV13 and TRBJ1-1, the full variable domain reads AAGVIQSPRHLIKEKRETATLKCYPIPRHDTVYWYQQGPGQDPQFLISFYEKMQSDKGSIPDRFSAQQFSDYHSELNMSSLELGDSALYFCASSLRAGPWAEAFFGQGTRLTVV.

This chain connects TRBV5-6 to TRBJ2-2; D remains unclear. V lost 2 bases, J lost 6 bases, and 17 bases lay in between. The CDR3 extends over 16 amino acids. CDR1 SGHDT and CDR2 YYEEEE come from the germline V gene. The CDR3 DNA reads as TGTGCCAGCAGCTTTTCATCAGGTTTACTTTCCGGGGAGCTGTTTTTT. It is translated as CASSFSSGLLSGELFF.

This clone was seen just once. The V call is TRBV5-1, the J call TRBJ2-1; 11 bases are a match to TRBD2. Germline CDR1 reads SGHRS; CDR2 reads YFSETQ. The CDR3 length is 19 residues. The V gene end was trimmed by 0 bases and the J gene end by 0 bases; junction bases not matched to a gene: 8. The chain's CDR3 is CASSLGIAGGPGSYNEQFF. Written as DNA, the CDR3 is TGCGCCAGCAGCTTGGGTATAGCGGGAGGGCCGGGCTCCTACAATGAGCAGTTCTTC.

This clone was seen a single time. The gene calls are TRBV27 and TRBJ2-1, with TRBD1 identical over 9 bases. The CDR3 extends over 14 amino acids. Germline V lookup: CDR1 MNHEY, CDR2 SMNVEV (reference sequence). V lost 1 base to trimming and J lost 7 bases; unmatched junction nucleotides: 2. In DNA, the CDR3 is TGTGCCAGCAGTTTATATGGGACAGGGAATGAGCAGTTCTTC. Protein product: CASSLYGTGNEQFF.

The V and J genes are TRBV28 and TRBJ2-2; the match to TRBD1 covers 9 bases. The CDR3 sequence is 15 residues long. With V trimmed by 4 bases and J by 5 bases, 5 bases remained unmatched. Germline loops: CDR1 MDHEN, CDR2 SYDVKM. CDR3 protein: CASSSDRGETGELFF. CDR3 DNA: TGTGCCAGCAGTTCGGACAGGGGTGAAACCGGGGAGCTGTTTTTT.

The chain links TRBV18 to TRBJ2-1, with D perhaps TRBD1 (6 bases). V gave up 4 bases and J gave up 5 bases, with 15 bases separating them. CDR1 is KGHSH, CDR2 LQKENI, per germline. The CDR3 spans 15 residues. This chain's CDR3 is CASSLGTLSNNEQFF. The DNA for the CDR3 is TGTGCCAGCTCACTCGGGACACTCTCAAACAATGAGCAGTTCTTC.

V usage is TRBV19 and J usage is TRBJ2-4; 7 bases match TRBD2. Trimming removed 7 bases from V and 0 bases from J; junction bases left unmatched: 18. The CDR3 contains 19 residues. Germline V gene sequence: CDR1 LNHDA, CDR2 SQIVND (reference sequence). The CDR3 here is CASTPTPLAEDLAKNIQYF. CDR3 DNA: TGTGCCAGTACCCCGACCCCCCTAGCGGAGGACCTAGCCAAAAACATTCAGTACTTC.

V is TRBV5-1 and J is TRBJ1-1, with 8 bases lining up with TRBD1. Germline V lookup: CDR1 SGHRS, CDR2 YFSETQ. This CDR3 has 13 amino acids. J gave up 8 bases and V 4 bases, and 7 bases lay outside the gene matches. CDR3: CASSVSGGVEAFF. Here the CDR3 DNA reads TGCGCCAGCAGCGTTTCAGGGGGCGTCGAAGCTTTCTTT.

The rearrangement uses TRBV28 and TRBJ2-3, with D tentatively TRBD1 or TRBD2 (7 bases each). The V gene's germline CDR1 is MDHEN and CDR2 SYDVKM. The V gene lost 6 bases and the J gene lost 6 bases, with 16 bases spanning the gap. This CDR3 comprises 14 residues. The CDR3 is CASRGRGPGDTQYF. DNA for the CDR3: TGTGCCAGCAGGGGGAGGGGGCCCGGGGATACGCAGTATTTT. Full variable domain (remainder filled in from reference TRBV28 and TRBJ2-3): DVKVTQSSRYLVKRTGEKVFLECVQDMDHENMFWYRQDPGLGLRLIYFSYDVKMKEKGDIPEGYSVSREKKERFSLILESASTNQTSMYLCASRGRGPGDTQYFGPGTRLTVL.